Listed below are T cell receptor beta chains from one sample, sequenced in a study of cytomegalovirus exposure and HLA in healthy donors. Clones were read by immunoSEQ multiplex PCR, and TCRdb kept only the in-frame ones, dropping some. The data contain tens of thousands of clones, roughly 80% of them singletons. Source material: PBMCs. The receptors come from a woman in her thirties or forties in good health and CMV-seropositive. Both conserved end residues are part of each CDR3. The order of the fields is J gene, V gene, clone size, D gene, CDR3 protein, CDR3 DNA. The D gene is left open where the match is weak. The listing skips clone size in some rows; elsewhere it reads once, few, many or a size class.

J gene: TRBJ1-5; V gene: TRBV28; clone size: .; D gene: TRBD1; CDR3 protein: CASSFPTGRVGQPQHF; CDR3 DNA: TGTGCCAGCAGTTTCCCGACAGGGCGCGTCGGACAGCCCCAGCATTTT
J gene: TRBJ2-5; V gene: TRBV18; clone size: .; D gene: .; CDR3 protein: CASSPKQGQETQYF; CDR3 DNA: TGTGCCAGCTCACCAAAACAGGGACAAGAGACCCAGTACTTC
J gene: TRBJ1-2; V gene: TRBV4-1; clone size: .; D gene: .; CDR3 protein: CASSQPSF; CDR3 DNA: TGCGCCAGCAGCCAACCCAGCTTC
J gene: TRBJ2-1; V gene: TRBV5-4; clone size: .; D gene: TRBD2; CDR3 protein: CASRTGGEPPLVSPEQFF; CDR3 DNA: TGTGCCAGCAGGACCGGGGGGGAGCCGCCGCTAGTATCTCCTGAGCAGTTCTTC
J gene: TRBJ2-7; V gene: TRBV7-9; clone size: .; D gene: TRBD1; CDR3 protein: CSSSERQGVTYEQYF; CDR3 DNA: TGTTCCAGCAGTGAGAGACAGGGGGTGACCTACGAGCAGTACTTC
J gene: TRBJ1-1; V gene: TRBV2; clone size: .; D gene: .; CDR3 protein: CASSEKEGTEAFF; CDR3 DNA: TGTGCCAGCAGTGAAAAGGAGGGCACTGAAGCTTTCTTT
J gene: TRBJ2-7; V gene: TRBV5-1; clone size: .; D gene: TRBD2; CDR3 protein: CASSPTGLAGPYEQYF; CDR3 DNA: TGCGCCAGCAGCCCTACGGGACTAGCGGGACCCTACGAGCAGTACTTC
J gene: TRBJ2-7; V gene: TRBV7-9; clone size: .; D gene: TRBD2; CDR3 protein: CASSNGLAGVFFGDEQYF; CDR3 DNA: TGTGCCAGCAGCAACGGACTAGCGGGAGTATTCTTTGGGGACGAGCAGTACTTC
J gene: TRBJ1-3; V gene: TRBV7-9; clone size: many; D gene: .; CDR3 protein: CASSLRRERAIYF; CDR3 DNA: TGTGCCAGCAGCTTAAGGAGGGAAAGGGCCATATATTTT
J gene: TRBJ2-7; V gene: TRBV7-2; clone size: once; D gene: .; CDR3 protein: CASSIQGGEQYF; CDR3 DNA: TGTGCCAGCAGTATTCAGGGAGGCGAGCAGTACTTC
J gene: TRBJ1-4; V gene: TRBV28; clone size: .; D gene: TRBD1; CDR3 protein: CASSSLDRAGEKLFF; CDR3 DNA: TGTGCCAGCAGCTCATTAGACAGGGCGGGGGAAAAACTGTTTTTT
J gene: TRBJ2-7; V gene: TRBV28; clone size: .; D gene: TRBD2; CDR3 protein: CASSSSLDGTSSYEQYF; CDR3 DNA: TGTGCCAGCAGTTCGTCCTTGGACGGGACTAGCTCCTACGAGCAGTACTTC
J gene: TRBJ1-6; V gene: TRBV4-3; clone size: .; D gene: TRBD1; CDR3 protein: CASSQERQGRGYSYNSPLHF; CDR3 DNA: TGCGCCAGCAGCCAAGAAAGACAGGGGAGAGGCTACTCCTATAATTCACCCCTCCACTTT
J gene: TRBJ1-1; V gene: TRBV6-5; clone size: .; D gene: .; CDR3 protein: CASFGGAFTEAFF; CDR3 DNA: TGTGCCTCATTCGGGGGGGCTTTCACTGAAGCTTTCTTT
J gene: TRBJ2-3; V gene: TRBV6-4; clone size: few; D gene: TRBD2; CDR3 protein: CASSSSGHTDTQYF; CDR3 DNA: TGTGCCAGTAGTAGTAGCGGGCACACAGATACGCAGTATTTT
J gene: TRBJ1-5; V gene: TRBV27; clone size: .; D gene: .; CDR3 protein: CASRTGMGATSQPQHF; CDR3 DNA: TGTGCCAGCAGAACCGGGATGGGGGCAACCTCCCAGCCCCAGCATTTT
J gene: TRBJ2-2; V gene: TRBV7-3; clone size: .; D gene: TRBD1; CDR3 protein: CASSAGTGGTGELFF; CDR3 DNA: TGTGCCAGCAGCGCCGGGACAGGGGGCACCGGGGAGCTGTTTTTT
J gene: TRBJ2-7; V gene: TRBV7-9; clone size: .; D gene: .; CDR3 protein: CASSPSGSISYEQYF; CDR3 DNA: TGTGCCAGCAGCCCATCCGGGTCAATCTCCTACGAGCAGTACTTC
J gene: TRBJ1-5; V gene: TRBV28; clone size: .; D gene: .; CDR3 protein: CASSPGEAASHSNQPQHF; CDR3 DNA: TGTGCCAGCAGTCCCGGAGAGGCAGCCTCCCATAGCAATCAGCCCCAGCATTTT
J gene: TRBJ2-1; V gene: TRBV4-2; clone size: few; D gene: .; CDR3 protein: CASSQEQDYNEQFF; CDR3 DNA: TGTGCCAGCAGCCAAGAACAGGACTACAATGAGCAGTTCTTC
J gene: TRBJ2-7; V gene: TRBV6-5; clone size: .; D gene: .; CDR3 protein: CASSLDRTEQYF; CDR3 DNA: TGTGCCAGCAGCCTAGACAGGACTGAGCAGTACTTC
J gene: TRBJ2-1; V gene: TRBV2; clone size: .; D gene: TRBD2; CDR3 protein: CASSSGLAGDIEQFF; CDR3 DNA: TGTGCCAGCAGTTCTGGACTAGCGGGAGATATTGAGCAGTTCTTC
J gene: TRBJ1-4; V gene: TRBV10-3; clone size: .; D gene: .; CDR3 protein: CAISPSGIDEKLFF; CDR3 DNA: TGTGCCATCAGCCCCTCAGGGATCGATGAAAAACTGTTTTTT
J gene: TRBJ1-2; V gene: TRBV5-6; clone size: .; D gene: .; CDR3 protein: CASSWGGHLGGYTF; CDR3 DNA: TGTGCCAGCAGCTGGGGGGGACACCTGGGAGGCTACACCTTC
J gene: TRBJ1-2; V gene: TRBV30; clone size: .; D gene: TRBD1; CDR3 protein: CAWSLTGTEPGYTF; CDR3 DNA: TGTGCCTGGAGTTTAACCGGGACAGAGCCCGGCTACACCTTC
J gene: TRBJ2-3; V gene: TRBV6-7; clone size: .; D gene: .; CDR3 protein: CATPGAGLGETDTQYF; CDR3 DNA: TGTGCCACCCCTGGGGCGGGACTCGGAGAAACAGATACGCAGTATTTT
J gene: TRBJ2-3; V gene: TRBV6-5; clone size: .; D gene: TRBD2; CDR3 protein: CASSYGGGNTDTQYF; CDR3 DNA: TGTGCCAGCAGTTACGGGGGAGGGAACACAGATACGCAGTATTTT
J gene: TRBJ2-2; V gene: TRBV5-6; clone size: .; D gene: TRBD2; CDR3 protein: CASSLERLARYTGELFF; CDR3 DNA: TGTGCCAGCAGCTTGGAACGACTAGCGCGTTACACCGGGGAGCTGTTTTTT
J gene: TRBJ2-7; V gene: TRBV7-2; clone size: .; D gene: TRBD2; CDR3 protein: CASSQRAGTSGRLSYEQYF; CDR3 DNA: TGTGCCAGCAGCCAGAGGGCAGGGACTAGCGGGAGATTATCCTACGAGCAGTACTTC
J gene: TRBJ1-2; V gene: TRBV19; clone size: few; D gene: TRBD1; CDR3 protein: CASKILGQGYGYTF; CDR3 DNA: TGTGCCAGTAAGATCTTGGGACAGGGCTATGGCTACACCTTC
J gene: TRBJ1-1; V gene: TRBV5-8; clone size: .; D gene: TRBD1; CDR3 protein: CASRNRGLAPNTEAFF; CDR3 DNA: TGTGCCAGCAGAAATAGGGGGCTGGCCCCGAACACTGAAGCTTTCTTT
J gene: TRBJ2-3; V gene: TRBV6-4; clone size: .; D gene: TRBD2; CDR3 protein: CASSIAGGRGTDTQYF; CDR3 DNA: TGTGCCAGCAGTATAGCGGGAGGAAGGGGCACAGATACGCAGTATTTT
J gene: TRBJ1-2; V gene: TRBV6-6; clone size: .; D gene: .; CDR3 protein: CASREIDYGYTF; CDR3 DNA: TGTGCCAGCAGGGAGATTGACTATGGCTACACCTTC
J gene: TRBJ2-1; V gene: TRBV4-1; clone size: .; D gene: .; CDR3 protein: CASSQTGGNEQFF; CDR3 DNA: TGCGCCAGCAGCCAAACGGGTGGGAATGAGCAGTTCTTC
J gene: TRBJ2-5; V gene: TRBV19; clone size: .; D gene: .; CDR3 protein: CASSIGDTQETQYF; CDR3 DNA: TGTGCCAGTAGTATAGGGGACACCCAAGAGACCCAGTACTTC
J gene: TRBJ2-1; V gene: TRBV5-8; clone size: .; D gene: .; CDR3 protein: CASSSGGTSYNEQFF; CDR3 DNA: TGTGCCAGCAGCTCAGGCGGGACCTCCTACAATGAGCAGTTCTTC
J gene: TRBJ2-1; V gene: TRBV10-3; clone size: once; D gene: TRBD1; CDR3 protein: CAISTNSGTGSSREQFF; CDR3 DNA: TGTGCCATCAGTACAAACTCCGGGACAGGGAGTTCTCGAGAGCAGTTCTTC
J gene: TRBJ1-4; V gene: TRBV7-9; clone size: .; D gene: .; CDR3 protein: CASSLQTTNEKLFF; CDR3 DNA: TGTGCCAGCAGCTTACAGACAACTAATGAAAAACTGTTTTTT
J gene: TRBJ2-3; V gene: TRBV28; clone size: .; D gene: TRBD2; CDR3 protein: CASSLPPGTSTESPDTQYF; CDR3 DNA: TGTGCCAGCAGTTTACCCCCCGGGACTAGCACCGAATCACCAGATACGCAGTATTTT
J gene: TRBJ2-3; V gene: TRBV28; clone size: .; D gene: TRBD2; CDR3 protein: CASSLWASGRLGTDTQYF; CDR3 DNA: TGTGCCAGCAGTTTATGGGCTAGCGGGAGGCTCGGCACAGATACGCAGTATTTT
J gene: TRBJ2-3; V gene: TRBV4-2; clone size: .; D gene: .; CDR3 protein: CASSQGGLGSDTQYF; CDR3 DNA: TGTGCCAGCAGCCAAGGAGGGCTGGGTTCAGATACGCAGTATTTT
J gene: TRBJ1-1; V gene: TRBV28; clone size: .; D gene: .; CDR3 protein: CASRGNAGWTEAFF; CDR3 DNA: TGTGCCAGCAGGGGTAACGCGGGGTGGACTGAAGCTTTCTTT
J gene: TRBJ1-1; V gene: TRBV6-6; clone size: few; D gene: TRBD1; CDR3 protein: CASSYPGQGTEAFF; CDR3 DNA: TGTGCCAGCAGTTACCCGGGACAGGGGACCGAAGCTTTCTTT
J gene: TRBJ1-4; V gene: TRBV4-1; clone size: .; D gene: .; CDR3 protein: CASSQGGPDEKLFF; CDR3 DNA: TGCGCCAGCAGCCAAGGGGGCCCGGATGAAAAACTGTTTTTT
J gene: TRBJ2-7; V gene: TRBV9; clone size: .; D gene: .; CDR3 protein: CASSVERSLSEQYF; CDR3 DNA: TGTGCCAGCAGCGTAGAGAGATCTCTATCCGAGCAGTACTTC
J gene: TRBJ1-6; V gene: TRBV7-2; clone size: .; D gene: .; CDR3 protein: CASSLFGEVGGNSPLHF; CDR3 DNA: TGTGCCAGCAGCTTATTCGGGGAGGTGGGGGGTAATTCACCCCTCCACTTT
J gene: TRBJ1-2; V gene: TRBV7-2; clone size: .; D gene: .; CDR3 protein: CASSFSQGSYGYTF; CDR3 DNA: TGTGCCAGCAGCTTTTCCCAGGGTTCCTATGGCTACACCTTC
J gene: TRBJ2-7; V gene: TRBV5-1; clone size: .; D gene: .; CDR3 protein: CASSLGQSIPYEQYF; CDR3 DNA: TGCGCCAGCAGCTTAGGACAGTCAATTCCCTACGAGCAGTACTTC
J gene: TRBJ2-3; V gene: TRBV19; clone size: .; D gene: .; CDR3 protein: CASSPGEPDTDTQYF; CDR3 DNA: TGTGCCAGTAGCCCAGGGGAGCCCGACACAGATACGCAGTATTTT
J gene: TRBJ1-1; V gene: TRBV29-1; clone size: .; D gene: .; CDR3 protein: CSASQGMNTEAFF; CDR3 DNA: TGCAGCGCCTCACAGGGAATGAACACTGAAGCTTTCTTT
J gene: TRBJ2-1; V gene: TRBV28; clone size: once; D gene: TRBD2; CDR3 protein: CASSLGLADVSEQFF; CDR3 DNA: TGTGCCAGCAGTTTGGGGCTAGCGGATGTCTCGGAGCAGTTCTTC
J gene: TRBJ1-1; V gene: TRBV5-1; clone size: .; D gene: .; CDR3 protein: CASSLAPLGVNTEAFF; CDR3 DNA: TGCGCCAGCAGCTTGGCCCCTCTCGGGGTGAACACTGAAGCTTTCTTT